These 17 T cell receptor beta chains were sequenced from one sample in a study of T cell responses to AZD1222 COVID-19 vaccine listed by TCRdb under 2021. Library preparation was by the immunoSEQ multiplex PCR assay. The table was pulled from immuneACCESS by TCRdb, which kept in-frame rearrangements only. Such tables lose some clones; where checked, under half of the loss comes from unresolved V genes, and the rest has no known cause. The sample data list around 150,000 clones, and around 90% of these were observed just once. Approximately 3% of the sample goes to the ten largest clones. The time point tag for this specimen amounts to: about 28 days (+/-7) after the second vaccine dose. Sample: peripheral blood, taken 28 days after the second AZD1222 dose. These receptors all stem from an adult who received the AZD1222 COVID-19 vaccine.

This clone has a count of ten or more. This CDR3 is CASRLGLAGTGELFF. The CDR3 DNA sequence: TGTGCCAGCAGACTGGGACTAGCGGGAACCGGGGAGCTGTTTTTT. The chain carries TRBV27 and TRBJ2-2; 13 bases match TRBD2. J was trimmed by 5 bases and V by 6 bases; bases with no gene match: 3. The germline V gene has CDR1 MNHEY and CDR2 SMNVEV (reference sequence). The CDR3 is 15 amino acids.

This rearrangement joins TRBV28 to TRBJ2-7; D call uncertain. Deletions cut 7 bases from V and 2 bases from J, with 9 bases between. CDR1 is MDHEN and CDR2 is SYDVKM in the germline V gene. The CDR3 length is 12 residues. CDR3: CASTLGAYEQYF. In DNA form, the CDR3 reads TGTGCCAGCACCCTTGGGGCCTACGAGCAGTACTTC. Full variable domain (outside the CDR3, taken from reference TRBV28 and TRBJ2-7): DVKVTQSSRYLVKRTGEKVFLECVQDMDHENMFWYRQDPGLGLRLIYFSYDVKMKEKGDIPEGYSVSREKKERFSLILESASTNQTSMYLCASTLGAYEQYFGPGTRLTVT.

The V gene is TRBV3-1 (or the pseudogene TRBV3-2), the J gene TRBJ2-1, with TRBD2 as a possible D gene (6 bases). V gave up 0 bases and J gave up 4 bases, with 13 bases separating them. The germline V gene has CDR1 LGHDT and CDR2 YNNKEL (reference sequence). The CDR3 is made up of 16 amino acids. In DNA form, the CDR3 reads TGTGCCAGCAGCCAAGATCTAGGACTATCTTACAATGAGCAGTTCTTC. Translation gives CASSQDLGLSYNEQFF.

The chain employs TRBV4-1 and TRBJ2-5; D is undetermined. CDR1 is MGHRA, CDR2 YSYEKL, per germline. V lost 0 bases and J lost 1, with 9 bases in between. The CDR3 spans 15 residues. This CDR3 is CASSQDLPPQETQYF. The CDR3 nucleotides are TGCGCCAGCAGCCAAGATCTCCCACCCCAAGAGACCCAGTACTTC.

The gene calls are TRBV7-8 and TRBJ2-2, with D hard to call. There are 13 residues in the CDR3. Germline CDR1 reads SGHVS; CDR2 reads FQNEAQ. V was shortened by 5 bases and J by 4 bases, with 8 bases between the two germline ends. The DNA of the CDR3 is TGTGCCAGCAGCCGTGACCGCACCGGGGAGCTGTTTTTT. It encodes CASSRDRTGELFF.

The rearrangement links TRBV12-3 or TRBV12-4 to TRBJ1-2; no reliable D call. V was cut by 6 bases and J by 8 bases, with 16 bases left in between. The CDR3 is made up of 13 amino acids. CDR3 nucleotide sequence: TGTGCCAGCAGCCCCCGGGTAGTCGGGGGCTACACCTTC. Its translation is CASSPRVVGGYTF.

This clone was counted once. This chain joins TRBV7-6 and TRBJ2-2, with 8 bases aligning to TRBD1. The CDR3 sequence is 15 residues long. With 4 bases clipped from V and 3 bases from J, the junction kept 4 bases outside the gene matches. CDR1 and CDR2 from the germline V gene are SGHVS and FNYEAQ. The CDR3 nucleotides read TGTGCCAGCAGCTCCCTGACAGGGGACACCGGGGAGCTGTTTTTT. It is translated as CASSSLTGDTGELFF.

The chain employs TRBV10-2 and TRBJ2-2, with TRBD2 matching 9 bases. Germline assignment: CDR1 WSHSY and CDR2 SAAADI. V lost 6 bases to trimming and J lost 7 bases; unmatched junction nucleotides: 15. The CDR3 loop spans 17 amino acids. CDR3: CASSPSPASGADGELFF. The CDR3 DNA reads as TGCGCCAGCAGCCCCAGTCCGGCTAGCGGGGCAGACGGGGAGCTGTTTTTT.

V is TRBV6-5 and J is TRBJ2-7; D could derive from TRBD1 or TRBD2 (5 bases each). Trimming removed 4 bases at V and 2 bases at J, with 9 bases between. Germline loops: CDR1 MNHEY, CDR2 SVGAGI. The CDR3 is made up of 13 amino acids. Here the CDR3 reads CASSWQGAYEQYF. The CDR3 nucleotides are TGTGCCAGCAGTTGGCAGGGAGCCTACGAGCAGTACTTC.

CDR3 DNA sequence: TGCAGCGCCCGACTGTCAACCCAGTACTTC. Protein: CSARLSTQYF. This chain joins TRBV29-1 and TRBJ2-5, with unresolved D. Germline CDR1 SQVTM, CDR2 ANQGSEA. The CDR3 spans 10 residues. V shed 7 bases and J shed 8 bases, with 11 bases lying between them. The full variable domain, with the rest looked up from reference TRBV29-1 and TRBJ2-5, is SAVISQKPSRDICQRGTSLTIQCQVDSQVTMMFWYRQQPGQSLTLIATANQGSEATYESGFVIDKFPISRPNLTFSTLTVSNMSPEDSSIYLCSARLSTQYFGPGTRLLVL.

V is TRBV10-1 and J is TRBJ2-7, with 8 bases lining up with TRBD1. The ends lost 4 bases at V and 7 bases at J; junction bases unmatched: 3. Germline V lookup: CDR1 WNHNN, CDR2 SYGVQD (reference sequence). The CDR3 consists of 12 residues. Written as DNA, the CDR3 is TGCGCCAGCAGTGGACAGGGGCGGGAGCAGTACTTC. Translating it yields CASSGQGREQYF.

This sequence joins TRBV7-9 and TRBJ2-5; 7 nucleotides agree with TRBD1. This CDR3 has 15 amino acids. J gave up 2 bases and V 5 bases, and 8 bases lay outside the gene matches. Germline assignment: CDR1 SEHNR and CDR2 FQNEAQ (reference sequence). As DNA, the CDR3 is TGTGCCAGCAGCCCACTACAGGGGCGGCAAGAGACCCAGTACTTC. Translating gives CASSPLQGRQETQYF.

V usage is TRBV5-1 and J usage is TRBJ2-1; 8 positions agree with TRBD2. Unmatched junction bases numbered 5, after V lost 0 bases and J lost 9 bases. This CDR3 comprises 14 residues. Germline V CDR1 and CDR2: SGHRS, YFSETQ. This CDR3 reads CASSLDFSGGEQFF. For the CDR3, the DNA is TGCGCCAGCAGCTTGGACTTCAGCGGGGGTGAGCAGTTCTTC.

This clone was recorded only once. This chain joins TRBV6-5 and TRBJ1-1; D is possibly TRBD1 (6 bases). Germline values: CDR1 MNHEY, CDR2 SVGAGI. V gave up 11 bases and J gave up 11 bases, with 27 bases separating them. The CDR3 runs to 14 residues. CDR3 sequence (DNA): TGTGCCGGAAAGGACAGAGAGGGGGTAAGGGTGGCTTTCTTT. Amino acids: CAGKDREGVRVAFF.

This chain links TRBV10-3 with TRBJ1-5, with a possible D match to TRBD1 (6 bases). The CDR3 length is 16 residues. Germline V gives CDR1 ENHRY, CDR2 SYGVKD. The ends were cut back, 6 bases at V and 2 bases at J, with 17 bases in the middle. CDR3 DNA: TGTGCCATCAGGAAGGGGGAGGGAAGCGGCAATCAGCCCCAGCATTTT. Translating it yields CAIRKGEGSGNQPQHF.

This rearrangement joins TRBV27 to TRBJ2-1; the match to TRBD2 covers 10 bases. The germline V gene has CDR1 MNHEY and CDR2 SMNVEV (reference sequence). V was clipped by 6 bases and J by 9 bases; unmatched bases: 11. The CDR3 has 15 amino acids. In DNA form, the CDR3 reads TGTGCCAGCAGCCTTCCTAGCGGGAGCTCTGGTGAGCAGTTCTTC. It is translated as CASSLPSGSSGEQFF.

This clone showed up just a few times. Other DNA sequences in this sample translate to the same CDR3. This chain connects TRBV18 to TRBJ2-7; perhaps TRBD2 as D (5 bases). Germline V gene sequence: CDR1 KGHSH, CDR2 LQKENI. Trimming took off 2 bases at V and 0 bases at J, with 5 bases between the two ends. The CDR3 is made up of 13 amino acids. DNA for the CDR3: TGTGCCAGCTCACCAGGGAGCTCCTACGAGCAGTACTTC. Encoded protein: CASSPGSSYEQYF. The whole variable domain, filled in from reference TRBV18 and TRBJ2-7, reads NAGVMQNPRHLVRRRGQEARLRCSPMKGHSHVYWYRQLPEEGLKFMVYLQKENIIDESGMPKERFSAEFPKEGPSILRIQQVVRGDSAAYFCASSPGSSYEQYFGPGTRLTVT.